Listed below are T cell receptor beta chains from one sample, sequenced in a study of T cells in Graves' hyperthyroidism and ophthalmopathy. MiXCR, applied by TCRdb to the multiplex PCR reads, yields one record per CDR3 protein. Among 550,000 to 800,000 distinct CDR3 sequences listed, 17% were seen once. Sequencing was done on a sample of blood. All receptors derive from a man aged 50 to 60 with Graves' hyperthyroidism. Each CDR3 is given with its conserved first and last residue.

>TRBV20-1|TRBJ2-7
CSARRTSGSQEQYF
>TRBV28|TRBJ1-5
CASSNEPGQSYSNQPQHF
>TRBV5-1|TRBJ1-4
CASNRSRATNEKLFF
>TRBV20-1|TRBJ2-1
CSAIPGLAGGYNEQFF
>TRBV28|TRBJ2-7
CASSETSGDYGQYF
>TRBV28|TRBJ2-1
CASSLRSLDEQFF
>TRBV2|TRBJ1-1
CASSITAPNTEAFF
>TRBV12-5|TRBJ1-5
CASGSSNQPQHF
>TRBV10-3|TRBJ2-7
CAIQHTGKSEQYF
>TRBV2|TRBJ2-1
CASSPGRTVNEQFF
>TRBV9|TRBJ1-2
CASSADQGAGYGYTF
>TRBV27|TRBJ2-7
CASSLAGLHEQYF
>TRBV7-9|TRBJ2-1
CASSLGTSWGGEQFF
>TRBV10-3|TRBJ2-7
CAISGGGTSGGQYF
>TRBV7-8|TRBJ2-1
CASSLGLGPRGNEQFF
>TRBV6-5|TRBJ2-7
CASSRDLSRNEQYF
>TRBV28|TRBJ2-7
CASGRVLPYYEQYF
>TRBV25-1|TRBJ2-1
CASSESPYSREFEQFF
>TRBV19|TRBJ2-1
CASSISSGINNEQFF
>TRBV7-9|TRBJ1-4
CASSLAHGNEKLFF
>TRBV29-1|TRBJ2-1
CSVRTGGYNEQFF
>TRBV5-1|TRBJ2-7
CASSLTLGSFEQYF
>TRBV7-2|TRBJ1-5
CASSLEGTYSNQPQHF
>TRBV15|TRBJ2-1
CATSRDRVVKSYNEQFF